Listed below are T cell receptor beta chains from one sample, sequenced in a study of identical twins. TCRdb fed the 5' RACE reads into MiXCR, producing one record per CDR3 protein. Of roughly 350,000 distinct CDR3 sequences in the sample, approximately 13% were seen once. A further study also used this sample, focusing on yellow fever vaccine responses in identical twins.

Sequencing used CD8+ T cells sorted from blood. The receptors were gathered from a woman younger than 35 in good health. Both conserved end residues are trimmed from each CDR3. Each record gives: V gene, J gene, CDR3 protein.

v_gene: TRBV7-9; j_gene: TRBJ2-2; CDR3aa: ASSPSGQGDTGELF
v_gene: TRBV4-1; j_gene: TRBJ1-1; CDR3aa: ASSQGTANTEAF
v_gene: TRBV2; j_gene: TRBJ2-7; CDR3aa: ASSDGTASSYEQY
v_gene: TRBV24-1; j_gene: TRBJ1-1; CDR3aa: ATSDLKGLAF
v_gene: TRBV5-1; j_gene: TRBJ2-3; CDR3aa: ASSYQDNPSGSTDTQY
v_gene: TRBV4-1; j_gene: TRBJ2-5; CDR3aa: ASSARARETQY
v_gene: TRBV7-9; j_gene: TRBJ2-1; CDR3aa: ASTELAGEGNEQF
v_gene: TRBV25-1; j_gene: TRBJ2-5; CDR3aa: ASSGIGAQETQY
v_gene: TRBV20-1; j_gene: TRBJ2-1; CDR3aa: SARASKLAWGMNEQF
v_gene: TRBV27; j_gene: TRBJ2-5; CDR3aa: ASSFRGRAQETQY
v_gene: TRBV19; j_gene: TRBJ2-1; CDR3aa: ASRGGTSGYNEQF
v_gene: TRBV10-3; j_gene: TRBJ2-7; CDR3aa: ATTSGSHEQY
v_gene: TRBV20-1; j_gene: TRBJ2-5; CDR3aa: SASPYSVLQETQY
v_gene: TRBV27; j_gene: TRBJ2-7; CDR3aa: ASREGLALSYEQY
v_gene: TRBV5-6; j_gene: TRBJ2-5; CDR3aa: ASSLANGPGEETQY
v_gene: TRBV20-1; j_gene: TRBJ1-3; CDR3aa: SARSYLSSGNTIY
v_gene: TRBV4-2; j_gene: TRBJ1-5; CDR3aa: ASSQEILSDQPQH
v_gene: TRBV6-1; j_gene: TRBJ2-3; CDR3aa: ASSLEQVTDTQY
v_gene: TRBV12-3/TRBV12-4; j_gene: TRBJ2-1; CDR3aa: ASSRLAGGLFDEQF
v_gene: TRBV28; j_gene: TRBJ2-1; CDR3aa: ASRPSLGTSGSNDNEQF
v_gene: TRBV4-1; j_gene: TRBJ2-3; CDR3aa: ASSQDGNREQTQY
v_gene: TRBV28; j_gene: TRBJ2-7; CDR3aa: ASSLDLRDRLLEQY
v_gene: TRBV5-6; j_gene: TRBJ2-2; CDR3aa: ASSLEAVFAGELF
v_gene: TRBV11-2; j_gene: TRBJ2-1; CDR3aa: ASSSHALEQF
v_gene: TRBV7-6; j_gene: TRBJ1-4; CDR3aa: ARYRGQHNEKLF
v_gene: TRBV27; j_gene: TRBJ2-3; CDR3aa: ASSLSSGTPALSTQY
v_gene: TRBV12-3/TRBV12-4; j_gene: TRBJ2-3; CDR3aa: ASSSPVDRDNTQY
v_gene: TRBV27; j_gene: TRBJ2-5; CDR3aa: ASSPRHRQGNQETQY
v_gene: TRBV7-9; j_gene: TRBJ2-7; CDR3aa: ASSLLGPGTEYEQY
v_gene: TRBV28; j_gene: TRBJ1-1; CDR3aa: ASSLTGGAHTEAF
v_gene: TRBV12-3/TRBV12-4; j_gene: TRBJ2-1; CDR3aa: ASSFPRSGGAHEQF
v_gene: TRBV27; j_gene: TRBJ1-5; CDR3aa: AVKHPGQGQPQH
v_gene: TRBV2; j_gene: TRBJ2-7; CDR3aa: ASSEVLDYPGGEQY
v_gene: TRBV11-2; j_gene: TRBJ2-5; CDR3aa: ASSTGGETQY
v_gene: TRBV7-9; j_gene: TRBJ2-2; CDR3aa: ASSPGTGEAGELF
v_gene: TRBV20-1; j_gene: TRBJ2-1; CDR3aa: SARDLVHMNEQF
v_gene: TRBV7-9; j_gene: TRBJ2-5; CDR3aa: ASSDVRDYVRETQY
v_gene: TRBV29-1; j_gene: TRBJ1-2; CDR3aa: SVEATGRNYGYT
v_gene: TRBV28; j_gene: TRBJ2-7; CDR3aa: ASSLWEASGPYEQY
v_gene: TRBV6-1; j_gene: TRBJ2-2; CDR3aa: ASSLTGVGELF
v_gene: TRBV3-1; j_gene: TRBJ2-1; CDR3aa: ASSQDEEHYDEQF
v_gene: TRBV7-6; j_gene: TRBJ2-5; CDR3aa: ASSLVVGPGTKETQY